This is a list of T cell receptor beta chains from one sample in a study of blood T cell repertoires in COVID-19. Sequenced by immunoSEQ multiplex PCR; TCRdb stores in-frame clones only, minus some. The sample holds approximately 100,000 clones, about 75% seen once. The sample was peripheral blood. Source of these receptors: an elderly man with acute or convalescent COVID-19. CDR3s include the opening cysteine and the closing phenylalanine or tryptophan. A D gene is named only where the DNA matches it firmly. A clone size is listed for some rows: how often the clone was seen (once, few, many), or a class if it is expanded.

CDR3nt: TGTGCCAGCAGCCTACAGGGACGCGGACGGAATAATTCACCCCTCCACTTT
CDR3aa: CASSLQGRGRNNSPLHF
j_gene: TRBJ1-6
abundance: once
d_gene: .
v_gene: TRBV5-4

CDR3nt: TGTGCCAGCAGTCCGTGGACTAGCGGCAATGAGCAGTTCTTC
CDR3aa: CASSPWTSGNEQFF
j_gene: TRBJ2-1
abundance: .
d_gene: TRBD2
v_gene: TRBV27

CDR3nt: TGTGCCAGCAGCGCAGGGGTTGTGGGTTATGAAAAACTGTTTTTT
CDR3aa: CASSAGVVGYEKLFF
j_gene: TRBJ1-4
abundance: .
d_gene: .
v_gene: TRBV9

CDR3nt: TGTGCCAGAAGCTTGGTATTGGGAGGAGGGCCAGATACGCAGTATTTT
CDR3aa: CARSLVLGGGPDTQYF
j_gene: TRBJ2-3
abundance: .
d_gene: .
v_gene: TRBV5-3

CDR3nt: TGTGCCAGCAGCTTAGTTGCGGTAAACTCTGGAAACACCATATATTTT
CDR3aa: CASSLVAVNSGNTIYF
j_gene: TRBJ1-3
abundance: few
d_gene: .
v_gene: TRBV7-2

CDR3nt: TGTGCCAGTAGTATTACCGGGACAGGGGTGATTGAGCAGTACTTC
CDR3aa: CASSITGTGVIEQYF
j_gene: TRBJ2-7
abundance: .
d_gene: TRBD1
v_gene: TRBV19

CDR3nt: TGTGCCAGCAGTCCAAATACTAACCGGCATGGCTACACCTTC
CDR3aa: CASSPNTNRHGYTF
j_gene: TRBJ1-2
abundance: .
d_gene: .
v_gene: TRBV6-2/TRBV6-3

CDR3nt: TGTGCCACCAGCAGAGATTGGGGACAGGGATATAGCAATCAGCCCCAGCATTTT
CDR3aa: CATSRDWGQGYSNQPQHF
j_gene: TRBJ1-5
abundance: .
d_gene: TRBD1
v_gene: TRBV15

CDR3nt: TGTGCCACCACTACCGGGACAGGGAGGAACACCATATATTTT
CDR3aa: CATTTGTGRNTIYF
j_gene: TRBJ1-3
abundance: .
d_gene: TRBD1
v_gene: TRBV19

CDR3nt: TGTGCCAGCAGCGTAGGGGGGTCTAGCGGGAGGAATGAGCAGTTCTTC
CDR3aa: CASSVGGSSGRNEQFF
j_gene: TRBJ2-1
abundance: few
d_gene: TRBD2
v_gene: TRBV9

CDR3nt: TGTGCCAGCCGAGTACTTCTGAACACTGAAGCTTTCTTT
CDR3aa: CASRVLLNTEAFF
j_gene: TRBJ1-1
abundance: few
d_gene: .
v_gene: TRBV28

CDR3nt: TGTGCCAGCAATTCCCGGGACAGGGTTGAGACCCAGTACTTC
CDR3aa: CASNSRDRVETQYF
j_gene: TRBJ2-5
abundance: .
d_gene: TRBD1
v_gene: TRBV25-1

CDR3nt: TGTGCCAGCAGCCAATCAGCTTTCGCAGGGGGCTTAGATGGCTACACCTTC
CDR3aa: CASSQSAFAGGLDGYTF
j_gene: TRBJ1-2
abundance: once
d_gene: TRBD1
v_gene: TRBV16

CDR3nt: TGTGCCAGCTCACCACAGGGGGTAGGCGCAGATACGCAGTATTTT
CDR3aa: CASSPQGVGADTQYF
j_gene: TRBJ2-3
abundance: .
d_gene: .
v_gene: TRBV18

CDR3nt: TGCGCCAGCTCCCTGGGGGGGCCCGTGCGCACTGAAGCTTTCTTT
CDR3aa: CASSLGGPVRTEAFF
j_gene: TRBJ1-1
abundance: .
d_gene: .
v_gene: TRBV10-2

CDR3nt: TGCAGCGTACCGGGACAGGGTTCCTACGAGCAGTACTTC
CDR3aa: CSVPGQGSYEQYF
j_gene: TRBJ2-7
abundance: .
d_gene: TRBD1
v_gene: TRBV29-1

CDR3nt: TGTGCCAGCAGTTCCCGGGACAGGGGATCCTACGAGCAGTACTTC
CDR3aa: CASSSRDRGSYEQYF
j_gene: TRBJ2-7
abundance: .
d_gene: TRBD1
v_gene: TRBV6-5

CDR3nt: TGTGCCAGCAGCCCCCGGACTAGCGGACAAACCGGGGAGCTGTTTTTT
CDR3aa: CASSPRTSGQTGELFF
j_gene: TRBJ2-2
abundance: .
d_gene: TRBD2
v_gene: TRBV7-8

CDR3nt: TGTGCCAGCAGTAAACAGGGTCCGGACATTCAGTACTTC
CDR3aa: CASSKQGPDIQYF
j_gene: TRBJ2-4
abundance: .
d_gene: .
v_gene: TRBV27

CDR3nt: TGTGCCAGCAGAGCAGCGGGAGTCGGTAAGAACGAGCAGTACTTC
CDR3aa: CASRAAGVGKNEQYF
j_gene: TRBJ2-7
abundance: few
d_gene: TRBD2
v_gene: TRBV27

CDR3nt: TGTGCCAGCACTCCCGGGACAGGGGGTAATGAGCAGTTCTTC
CDR3aa: CASTPGTGGNEQFF
j_gene: TRBJ2-1
abundance: .
d_gene: TRBD1
v_gene: TRBV7-2

CDR3nt: TGTGCCAGCAGCTTGAGCGGGACAGGGATTTACAATGAGCAGTTCTTC
CDR3aa: CASSLSGTGIYNEQFF
j_gene: TRBJ2-1
abundance: .
d_gene: TRBD1
v_gene: TRBV11-2

CDR3nt: TGTGCCAGCAGTTACACAGGTCGCGAGCAGTACTTC
CDR3aa: CASSYTGREQYF
j_gene: TRBJ2-7
abundance: .
d_gene: .
v_gene: TRBV6-5

CDR3nt: TGCAGTGCTAGTAGGGCAGGGGGCCCTTATAGCAATCAGCCCCAGCATTTT
CDR3aa: CSASRAGGPYSNQPQHF
j_gene: TRBJ1-5
abundance: .
d_gene: TRBD1
v_gene: TRBV20-1

CDR3nt: TGTGCTAGTGCCCGGGACAGCTCTAACTATGGCTACACCTTC
CDR3aa: CASARDSSNYGYTF
j_gene: TRBJ1-2
abundance: .
d_gene: TRBD1
v_gene: TRBV12-5

CDR3nt: TGTGCCAGCTTTTTTAGCGGTTCCTACAATGAGCAGTTCTTC
CDR3aa: CASFFSGSYNEQFF
j_gene: TRBJ2-1
abundance: .
d_gene: .
v_gene: TRBV6-5

CDR3nt: TGTGCCAGCAGCAACCGGACAGCCTGTAATGAAAAACTGTTTTTT
CDR3aa: CASSNRTACNEKLFF
j_gene: TRBJ1-4
abundance: .
d_gene: .
v_gene: TRBV21-1

CDR3nt: TGTGCCAGCAGTTTCTACCGGGACAGAATAGACCAGCCCCAGCATTTT
CDR3aa: CASSFYRDRIDQPQHF
j_gene: TRBJ1-5
abundance: .
d_gene: TRBD1
v_gene: TRBV6-2/TRBV6-3

CDR3nt: TGTGCCAGCAGCTTACCAGGGAATTACCAAGAGACCCAGTACTTC
CDR3aa: CASSLPGNYQETQYF
j_gene: TRBJ2-5
abundance: .
d_gene: .
v_gene: TRBV7-6

CDR3nt: TGTGCCAGCAGGCGGGGGACAATGTGGGAGCAGTACTTC
CDR3aa: CASRRGTMWEQYF
j_gene: TRBJ2-7
abundance: .
d_gene: .
v_gene: TRBV12-3/TRBV12-4

CDR3nt: TGTGCCAGCAGCTCAGACAGGGGAGTCTACGAGCAGTACTTC
CDR3aa: CASSSDRGVYEQYF
j_gene: TRBJ2-7
abundance: .
d_gene: TRBD1
v_gene: TRBV7-6

CDR3nt: TGTGCCAGCAGTTTACCCAACTACGAGCAGTACTTC
CDR3aa: CASSLPNYEQYF
j_gene: TRBJ2-7
abundance: .
d_gene: .
v_gene: TRBV28

CDR3nt: TGTGCCAGCAGGGGACTAGCGGGAGATGCCGGGGAGCTGTTTTTT
CDR3aa: CASRGLAGDAGELFF
j_gene: TRBJ2-2
abundance: .
d_gene: TRBD2
v_gene: TRBV2

CDR3nt: TGTGCCAGCAGCCCGGAGACAGGGTTTCCAGAGACCCAGTACTTC
CDR3aa: CASSPETGFPETQYF
j_gene: TRBJ2-5
abundance: .
d_gene: TRBD1
v_gene: TRBV5-4

CDR3nt: TGTGCCAGCAGCCAACAGGGGCCCGGGGAGCTGTTTTTT
CDR3aa: CASSQQGPGELFF
j_gene: TRBJ2-2
abundance: few
d_gene: .
v_gene: TRBV3-1/TRBV3-2

CDR3nt: TGTGCCAGCAGCCTTATCTACACTGAAGCTTTCTTT
CDR3aa: CASSLIYTEAFF
j_gene: TRBJ1-1
abundance: .
d_gene: .
v_gene: TRBV13

CDR3nt: TGTGCCAGTACCGCTCCTCTTTTAGCGGGAGGGGCCTACAATGAGCAGTTCTTC
CDR3aa: CASTAPLLAGGAYNEQFF
j_gene: TRBJ2-1
abundance: once
d_gene: TRBD2
v_gene: TRBV7-2

CDR3nt: TGTGCCAGCAGCCAGCCAGGGAACACTGAAGCTTTCTTT
CDR3aa: CASSQPGNTEAFF
j_gene: TRBJ1-1
abundance: .
d_gene: .
v_gene: TRBV7-9

CDR3nt: TGTGCCATCAGATCCAGCGGGGGCGAGACCCAGTACTTC
CDR3aa: CAIRSSGGETQYF
j_gene: TRBJ2-5
abundance: few
d_gene: TRBD2
v_gene: TRBV10-3

CDR3nt: TGTGCCAGCAGCGACGGCGGGGGAGTGGAAAAACTGTTTTTT
CDR3aa: CASSDGGGVEKLFF
j_gene: TRBJ1-4
abundance: .
d_gene: .
v_gene: TRBV6-2/TRBV6-3

CDR3nt: TGTGCCAGCAGTTATGCGGGAGGGCTCCAAGAGACCCAGTACTTC
CDR3aa: CASSYAGGLQETQYF
j_gene: TRBJ2-5
abundance: .
d_gene: TRBD2
v_gene: TRBV6-6

CDR3nt: TGTGCCAGCAGTCCAGGACAGGGAAGGAACACCGGGGAGCTGTTTTTT
CDR3aa: CASSPGQGRNTGELFF
j_gene: TRBJ2-2
abundance: few
d_gene: TRBD1
v_gene: TRBV6-2/TRBV6-3

CDR3nt: TGTGCCAGCAGTTACCCCACTAGCGGGGTAGCCAAAAACATTCAGTACTTC
CDR3aa: CASSYPTSGVAKNIQYF
j_gene: TRBJ2-4
abundance: .
d_gene: TRBD2
v_gene: TRBV6-2/TRBV6-3

CDR3nt: TGTGCCAGCAGCTTTCAAAGGGTACAGGGGTACCAAGAGACCCAGTACTTC
CDR3aa: CASSFQRVQGYQETQYF
j_gene: TRBJ2-5
abundance: .
d_gene: TRBD1
v_gene: TRBV7-2

CDR3nt: TGTGCCAGCCAAGGGGGTTCCCGTCCAGAGACCCAGTACTTC
CDR3aa: CASQGGSRPETQYF
j_gene: TRBJ2-5
abundance: .
d_gene: .
v_gene: TRBV19

CDR3nt: TGTGCCAGCAGCCCCCCGGGACTAGCGGGAGGGCCTCGGTTCTTC
CDR3aa: CASSPPGLAGGPRFF
j_gene: TRBJ2-1
abundance: .
d_gene: TRBD2
v_gene: TRBV3-1/TRBV3-2

CDR3nt: TGCGCCAGCAGCTTGTTAAGCCCCCTTCGGTCTGACAGGCTCAGGGTGAACACTGAAGCTTTCTTT
CDR3aa: CASSLLSPLRSDRLRVNTEAFF
j_gene: TRBJ1-1
abundance: few
d_gene: .
v_gene: TRBV5-1

CDR3nt: TGTGCCATCAGTGAGAGGGGGACTAGCGGGAGTGGTGAGCAGTTCTTC
CDR3aa: CAISERGTSGSGEQFF
j_gene: TRBJ2-1
abundance: .
d_gene: TRBD2
v_gene: TRBV10-3

CDR3nt: TGCAGTGCTTTTAAAGCGGGAGGAATATACTTC
CDR3aa: CSAFKAGGIYF
j_gene: TRBJ2-7
abundance: .
d_gene: TRBD2
v_gene: TRBV20-1